This T cell receptor beta chain was sequenced during a study of PD-L1 blockade in urothelial cancer. At the level of the study: About 85% of the roughly 29 patients were men who had bladder-origin urothelial cancer. Chemotherapy regimens numbering 0 to 3 had been given to patients.

V was clipped by 3 bases and J by 7 bases, with 12 bases between them. Germline V gene sequence: CDR1 SGHKS, CDR2 YYEKEE (reference sequence). The CDR3 is made up of 13 amino acids. Here immunoSEQ multiplex PCR was the method, and the copy in TCRdb shows in-frame clones only, minus some. Found here are about 36,000 clones, about 80% of them singletons; the top ten hold more than 9%. Described time point: peripheral blood 6 weeks after treatment start. The receptor was derived from a man aged 40-50 years with urothelial cancer. The V call is TRBV5-5, the J call TRBJ2-3, with a weak D call TRBD2 (6 bases). This material consisted of PBMCs, taken around atezolizumab (anti-PD-L1) treatment. This chain's CDR3 is CASSWGDENTQYF. CDR3 nucleotides: TGTGCCAGCAGCTGGGGGGACGAAAATACGCAGTATTTT.